These T cell receptor beta chains were read from a single sample in a study of blood T cell repertoires in COVID-19. The repertoire was sequenced with immunoSEQ multiplex PCR; TCRdb's copy has only in-frame clones and lacks some. The sample contains over 70,000 clones, about 83% of which appear only once. Sequenced material: peripheral blood. The receptors stem from a man aged 70 or older with COVID-19, enrolled during active disease. CDR3s include the opening cysteine and the closing phenylalanine or tryptophan. Fields, in order: J gene, clone size, V gene, D gene, CDR3 protein, CDR3 DNA. A D gene is named only where the DNA matches it firmly. Not every row has a clone size; where given, it reads once, few, many or a size class.

J: TRBJ2-7
size: NA
V: TRBV7-9
D: NA
CDR3: CASSRSPGLGGHEQYF
DNA: TGTGCCAGCAGCCGATCCCCGGGACTAGGGGGCCACGAGCAGTACTTC

J: TRBJ2-3
size: NA
V: TRBV4-3
D: TRBD1
CDR3: CASSQTATGVTDTQYF
DNA: TGCGCCAGCAGCCAGACGGCGACAGGGGTCACAGATACGCAGTATTTT

J: TRBJ2-7
size: NA
V: TRBV30
D: TRBD1
CDR3: CAWSGPGQGGYEQYF
DNA: TGTGCCTGGAGCGGCCCGGGACAGGGGGGGTACGAGCAGTACTTC

J: TRBJ1-2
size: NA
V: TRBV19
D: TRBD1
CDR3: CASSTPGQPLYGYTF
DNA: TGTGCCAGTAGTACCCCGGGACAGCCTCTCTATGGCTACACCTTC

J: TRBJ2-3
size: NA
V: TRBV20-1
D: NA
CDR3: CSAGDRSGSSTDTQYF
DNA: TGCAGTGCTGGTGACAGGTCCGGCTCTAGCACAGATACGCAGTATTTT

J: TRBJ1-4
size: NA
V: TRBV5-8
D: TRBD1
CDR3: CASSSGQGNEKLFF
DNA: TGTGCCAGCAGCTCTGGACAGGGTAATGAAAAACTGTTTTTT

J: TRBJ2-7
size: NA
V: TRBV9
D: NA
CDR3: CASSVAGGTYEQYF
DNA: TGTGCCAGCAGCGTAGCCGGAGGTACTTACGAGCAGTACTTC

J: TRBJ1-1
size: medium-sized
V: TRBV6-2/TRBV6-3
D: TRBD1
CDR3: CASSSSGQGTEAFF
DNA: TGTGCCAGCAGTTCCTCCGGACAGGGAACTGAAGCTTTCTTT

J: TRBJ1-3
size: NA
V: TRBV28
D: NA
CDR3: CASSTAILPGNTIYF
DNA: TGTGCCAGTTCGACAGCAATTCTCCCTGGAAACACCATATATTTT

J: TRBJ1-6
size: NA
V: TRBV12-3/TRBV12-4
D: TRBD1
CDR3: CASSLNRGPLHF
DNA: TGTGCCAGCAGTTTAAACAGGGGACCCCTCCACTTT

J: TRBJ1-5
size: NA
V: TRBV7-2
D: NA
CDR3: CASSLGGGQPQHF
DNA: TGTGCCAGCAGCTTAGGAGGGGGTCAGCCCCAGCATTTT

J: TRBJ2-5
size: NA
V: TRBV5-1
D: NA
CDR3: CASSLTQGGETQYF
DNA: TGCGCCAGCAGCTTGACCCAGGGTGGGGAGACCCAGTACTTC

J: TRBJ2-2
size: many
V: TRBV6-6
D: TRBD1
CDR3: CASSSPDRGTGELFF
DNA: TGTGCCAGCAGTTCCCCGGACAGGGGCACCGGGGAGCTGTTTTTT

J: TRBJ2-7
size: NA
V: TRBV5-1
D: TRBD1
CDR3: CASSPSITGVYEQYF
DNA: TGCGCCAGCAGTCCCTCAATAACAGGGGTTTACGAGCAGTACTTC

J: TRBJ2-2
size: few
V: TRBV7-3
D: NA
CDR3: CASSRVGGELFF
DNA: TGTGCCAGCAGCCGCGTCGGCGGGGAGCTGTTTTTT

J: TRBJ2-1
size: NA
V: TRBV6-5
D: NA
CDR3: CASRSQTTWFF
DNA: TGTGCCAGCAGATCCCAGACTACATGGTTCTTC

J: TRBJ2-4
size: NA
V: TRBV4-3
D: TRBD2
CDR3: CASSPSGGGPNQNIQYF
DNA: TGCGCCAGCAGCCCCTCAGGCGGGGGGCCCAATCAAAACATTCAGTACTTC

J: TRBJ1-3
size: NA
V: TRBV2
D: NA
CDR3: CASSGRQGNTIYF
DNA: TGTGCCAGCAGTGGTCGACAGGGAAACACCATATATTTT

J: TRBJ1-1
size: NA
V: TRBV5-1
D: NA
CDR3: CASSLGHGNTEAFF
DNA: TGCGCCAGCAGCTTGGGTCACGGGAACACTGAAGCTTTCTTT

J: TRBJ1-2
size: NA
V: TRBV27
D: TRBD1
CDR3: CASSPFPGTGGNNYGYTF
DNA: TGTGCCAGCAGTCCATTCCCCGGGACAGGCGGTAATAACTATGGCTACACCTTC

J: TRBJ2-1
size: NA
V: TRBV10-3
D: NA
CDR3: CAISLGQLSYNEQFF
DNA: TGTGCCATCAGCCTAGGACAGCTCTCCTACAATGAGCAGTTCTTC

J: TRBJ2-3
size: few
V: TRBV9
D: TRBD2
CDR3: CASSVALASGSLTDTQYF
DNA: TGTGCCAGCAGCGTAGCTTTGGCTAGCGGGAGCCTCACAGATACGCAGTATTTT

J: TRBJ2-7
size: NA
V: TRBV19
D: TRBD2
CDR3: CASSMSSGRGYEQYF
DNA: TGTGCCAGTAGTATGTCTAGCGGGAGAGGCTACGAGCAGTACTTC

J: TRBJ2-7
size: NA
V: TRBV2
D: TRBD1
CDR3: CASRPTPGTGSYEQYF
DNA: TGTGCCAGCAGGCCCACTCCCGGGACAGGGTCCTACGAGCAGTACTTC

J: TRBJ2-7
size: NA
V: TRBV19
D: NA
CDR3: CASSPTRVVEQYF
DNA: TGTGCCAGTTCCCCGACACGCGTAGTGGAGCAGTACTTC

J: TRBJ2-5
size: few
V: TRBV3-1/TRBV3-2
D: TRBD2
CDR3: CASSHWRERGETQYF
DNA: TGTGCCAGCAGCCATTGGCGGGAGAGAGGGGAGACCCAGTACTTC

J: TRBJ1-6
size: NA
V: TRBV3-1/TRBV3-2
D: NA
CDR3: CASSQGGVGSPLHF
DNA: TGTGCCAGCAGCCAAGGCGGGGTAGGATCACCCCTCCACTTT

J: TRBJ1-1
size: NA
V: TRBV7-2
D: NA
CDR3: CASSPSFGGVVAFF
DNA: TGTGCCAGCAGCCCCAGTTTTGGAGGGGTTGTAGCTTTCTTT

J: TRBJ2-3
size: NA
V: TRBV19
D: TRBD2
CDR3: CASTPSEVAGGKDTQYF
DNA: TGTGCCAGTACCCCCTCCGAAGTAGCGGGGGGAAAAGATACGCAGTATTTT

J: TRBJ1-2
size: few
V: TRBV18
D: NA
CDR3: CASSLDSDYGYTF
DNA: TGTGCCAGCTCTCTTGACAGCGACTATGGCTACACCTTC

J: TRBJ1-5
size: NA
V: TRBV30
D: NA
CDR3: CAWSVQSNQPQHF
DNA: TGTGCCTGGAGTGTACAAAGCAATCAGCCCCAGCATTTT

J: TRBJ1-4
size: NA
V: TRBV2
D: NA
CDR3: CASSENKRRQTATNEKLFF
DNA: TGTGCCAGCAGTGAAAACAAGAGGAGACAGACCGCAACTAATGAAAAACTGTTTTTT

J: TRBJ2-1
size: NA
V: TRBV4-3
D: TRBD2
CDR3: CASSQDSSGSGQFF
DNA: TGCGCCAGCAGCCAAGATTCTAGCGGGAGCGGGCAGTTCTTC

J: TRBJ1-5
size: few
V: TRBV7-9
D: TRBD1
CDR3: CASSPQGVGQPQHF
DNA: TGTGCCAGCAGCCCTCAGGGGGTGGGGCAGCCCCAGCATTTT

J: TRBJ2-5
size: once
V: TRBV7-2
D: NA
CDR3: CASSLVGDFLQETQYF
DNA: TGTGCCAGCAGCTTAGTAGGGGACTTTCTCCAAGAGACCCAGTACTTC

J: TRBJ1-2
size: few
V: TRBV7-9
D: NA
CDR3: CASSSEVYGYTF
DNA: TGTGCCAGCAGCTCAGAGGTCTATGGCTACACCTTC

J: TRBJ1-2
size: NA
V: TRBV30
D: NA
CDR3: CAWSVGALSGYTF
DNA: TGTGCCTGGAGTGTAGGGGCCTTATCGGGCTACACCTTC

J: TRBJ2-2
size: NA
V: TRBV6-2/TRBV6-3
D: TRBD2
CDR3: CASSYPRLAGDWGGAGELFF
DNA: TGTGCCAGCAGTTACCCGAGGTTAGCGGGAGACTGGGGGGGTGCCGGGGAGCTGTTTTTT

J: TRBJ2-7
size: few
V: TRBV2
D: NA
CDR3: CASSEAASGYEEQYF
DNA: TGTGCCAGCAGTGAAGCGGCGTCCGGGTATGAGGAGCAGTACTTC

J: TRBJ2-3
size: NA
V: TRBV18
D: TRBD2
CDR3: CASSRTSGLADTQYF
DNA: TGTGCCAGCTCCCGGACTAGCGGGTTGGCAGATACGCAGTATTTT

J: TRBJ2-5
size: few
V: TRBV7-2
D: TRBD1
CDR3: CASSMGQSQETQYF
DNA: TGTGCCAGCAGCATGGGACAGTCCCAAGAGACCCAGTACTTC

J: TRBJ1-6
size: NA
V: TRBV27
D: TRBD1
CDR3: CASSFSLTGEGSPLHF
DNA: TGTGCCAGCAGTTTCTCGTTGACAGGGGAGGGTTCACCCCTCCACTTT

J: TRBJ2-1
size: NA
V: TRBV7-2
D: TRBD2
CDR3: CASSPGGASYNEQFF
DNA: TGTGCCAGCAGCCCCGGGGGGGCCAGCTACAATGAGCAGTTCTTC

J: TRBJ2-1
size: few
V: TRBV10-3
D: NA
CDR3: CAIGEAYNEQFF
DNA: TGTGCCATCGGGGAGGCCTACAATGAGCAGTTCTTC

J: TRBJ2-5
size: NA
V: TRBV7-2
D: TRBD2
CDR3: CASSRRTSGQETQYF
DNA: TGTGCCAGCAGCCGCCGGACTAGCGGCCAAGAGACCCAGTACTTC

J: TRBJ2-7
size: few
V: TRBV27
D: NA
CDR3: CASSLLRDSGEQYF
DNA: TGTGCCAGCAGTTTATTGCGGGATTCGGGCGAGCAGTACTTC

J: TRBJ2-2
size: NA
V: TRBV7-9
D: TRBD2
CDR3: CASSLGGADGELFF
DNA: TGTGCCAGCAGCCTCGGGGGGGCCGACGGGGAGCTGTTTTTT

J: TRBJ2-7
size: NA
V: TRBV3-1/TRBV3-2
D: TRBD1
CDR3: CAGSRYGQGNSYEQYF
DNA: TGTGCCGGCAGCCGCTACGGACAGGGTAATTCCTACGAGCAGTACTTC

J: TRBJ1-2
size: many
V: TRBV2
D: NA
CDR3: CASILGRGPANYGYTF
DNA: TGTGCCAGCATCCTAGGCCGGGGTCCAGCTAACTATGGCTACACCTTC

J: TRBJ1-2
size: NA
V: TRBV4-1
D: TRBD1
CDR3: CASSQPSGTGGLYGYTF
DNA: TGCGCCAGCAGCCAACCCTCCGGGACAGGGGGCCTCTATGGCTACACCTTC

J: TRBJ1-3
size: NA
V: TRBV6-5
D: NA
CDR3: CASSSGGNTIYF
DNA: TGTGCCAGCAGTTCGGGTGGAAACACCATATATTTT

J: TRBJ2-1
size: NA
V: TRBV10-1
D: NA
CDR3: CASSELLFGQNNEQFF
DNA: TGCGCCAGCAGTGAGTTGCTTTTTGGGCAGAACAATGAGCAGTTCTTC

J: TRBJ2-7
size: NA
V: TRBV19
D: TRBD1
CDR3: CASSGWTGGEAYEQYF
DNA: TGTGCCAGTAGTGGTTGGACAGGGGGCGAAGCCTACGAGCAGTACTTC